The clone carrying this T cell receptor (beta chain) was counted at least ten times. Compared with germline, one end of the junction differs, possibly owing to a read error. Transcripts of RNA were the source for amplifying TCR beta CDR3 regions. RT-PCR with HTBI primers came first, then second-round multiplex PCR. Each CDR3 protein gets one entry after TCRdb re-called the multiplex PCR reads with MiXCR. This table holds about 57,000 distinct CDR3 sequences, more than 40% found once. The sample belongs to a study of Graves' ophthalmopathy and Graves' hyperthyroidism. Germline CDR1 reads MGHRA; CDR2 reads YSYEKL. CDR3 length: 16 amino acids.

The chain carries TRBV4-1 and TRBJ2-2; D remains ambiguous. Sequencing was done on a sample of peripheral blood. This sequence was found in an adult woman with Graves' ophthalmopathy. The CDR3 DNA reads TGCGCCAGCAGCCAAGCAGGTGGCAGCTACACCGAGGAGCTGTTTTTT. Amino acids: CASSQAGGSYTEELFF.